This TCR beta chain was recovered during a study of regulatory T cells in long-lasting Graves disease. The sample's time point: newly diagnosed GD, antithyroid drugs for less than 3 months. From RNA extracted from PBMCs, the TCR library was made. With iRepertoire HTBI primers and Arm-PCR of CDR3 regions, TCR beta libraries were built. TCRdb used MiXCR to reprocess the multiplex PCR reads, holding one entry per CDR3 protein. The sample consists of about 350,000 distinct CDR3 sequences, 16% of them appearing once. With 4 bases removed from V and 5 bases from J, the gap between germline ends came to 15 bases. The CDR3 runs to 14 residues. Germline CDR1 reads SGHDT; CDR2 reads YYEEEE. The sample holds a few counts of this clonotype. The same sample was also used in a study of T cells in Graves' hyperthyroidism and ophthalmopathy.

The chain recombines TRBV5-6 with TRBJ2-5; D is ambiguous. The TCR sequence derives from a middle-aged man with Graves disease. The specimen comprised peripheral blood mononuclear cells (PBMCs), sampled at new diagnosis, from a patient treated with antithyroid drugs. The CDR3 protein is CASSVRRKRETQYF. Here the CDR3 DNA reads TGTGCCAGCAGCGTACGACGTAAGAGGGAGACCCAGTACTTC.